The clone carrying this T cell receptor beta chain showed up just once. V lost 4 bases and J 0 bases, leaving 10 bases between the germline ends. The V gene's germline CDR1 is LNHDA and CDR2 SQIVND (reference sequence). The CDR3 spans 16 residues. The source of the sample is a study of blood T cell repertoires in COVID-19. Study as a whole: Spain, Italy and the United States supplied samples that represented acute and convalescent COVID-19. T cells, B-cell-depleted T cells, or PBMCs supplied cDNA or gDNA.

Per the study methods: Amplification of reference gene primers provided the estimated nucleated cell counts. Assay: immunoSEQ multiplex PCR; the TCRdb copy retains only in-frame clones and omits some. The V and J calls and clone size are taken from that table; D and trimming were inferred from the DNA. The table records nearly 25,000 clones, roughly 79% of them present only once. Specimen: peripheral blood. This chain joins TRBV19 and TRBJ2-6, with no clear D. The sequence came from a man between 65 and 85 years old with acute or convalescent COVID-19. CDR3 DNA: TGTGCCAGTAGTACCAACCCCGGCTCTGGGGCCAACGTCCTGACTTTC. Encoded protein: CASSTNPGSGANVLTF.